The 18 T cell receptor beta chains given below trace back to one sample, sequenced in a study of monozygotic twins with inflammatory bowel disease. With the 5' RACE reads reprocessed, TCRdb shows one record per CDR3 protein and no DNA. The listing contains roughly 300,000 distinct CDR3 sequences. Specimen: blood. The origin of the receptors is a human donor with ulcerative colitis or Crohn's disease, or a healthy co-twin of an affected twin (not recorded which).

The V call is TRBV12-3 or TRBV12-4, the J call TRBJ2-1; the D gene TCRdb calls, TRBD1, cannot be checked with no DNA. CDR3 length equals 14 residues. CDR3 amino acids: CASSPTGVGGEQFF.

The chain uses TRBV7-2 and TRBJ2-7; without DNA, the TCRdb call of TRBD1 cannot be checked. CDR1 and CDR2 from the germline V gene are SGHTA and FQGNSA. The CDR3 is 14 residues long. This chain's CDR3 is CASRPGTASYEQYF.

The V gene is TRBV4-3, the J gene TRBJ2-1; lacking DNA, the TRBD1 call made by TCRdb goes unchecked. The CDR3 extends over 15 amino acids. CDR1 is LGHNA, CDR2 YSLEER, per germline. CDR3 protein: CASSQVGAAYNEQFF.

This chain connects TRBV5-4 to TRBJ2-5; TCRdb indicates TRBD1, and absent DNA this call remains unverified. The CDR3 contains 15 residues. Germline V lookup: CDR1 SGHNT, CDR2 YYREEE (reference sequence). CDR3 region: CASSGTGEPMETQYF.

The CDR3 loop reads CASSFQGSRNEKLFF. The rearrangement links TRBV12-3 or TRBV12-4 to TRBJ1-4; TCRdb indicates TRBD1, and absent DNA this call remains unverified. This CDR3 contains 15 residues.

The chain employs TRBV20-1 and TRBJ2-1; no DNA is available, so the TRBD2 call from TCRdb remains unchecked. The CDR3 contains 19 residues. The germline V gene encodes CDR1 DFQATT and CDR2 SNEGSKA (reference sequence). The CDR3 loop reads CRAQKPSGATILLNNEQFF.

The V call is TRBV6-2 or TRBV6-3, the J call TRBJ2-2; TCRdb's D call, TRBD1, is unchecked because there is no DNA. Germline V lookup: CDR1 MNHEY, CDR2 SVGEGT. CDR3 size: 15 residues. CDR3 in amino acids: CASRQRIDRAGELFF.

The chain joins TRBV5-1 to TRBJ2-7. The CDR3 has 15 amino acids. Per germline, CDR1 SGHRS and CDR2 YFSETQ. This CDR3 reads CASSLVDRDGYEQYF.

The chain recombines TRBV12-3 or TRBV12-4 with TRBJ2-3; TCRdb's assignment of TRBD2 cannot be checked, as there is no DNA. CDR3 length: 16 amino acids. CDR3 amino acids: CASSWEGGDNTDTQYF.

The chain uses TRBV5-4 and TRBJ2-1. Germline V gene data show CDR1 as SGHNT and CDR2 as YYREEE (reference sequence). CDR3 length equals 12 residues. The CDR3 sequence: CASSLDSNEQFF.

The chain couples TRBV18 to TRBJ1-2. CDR1 and CDR2 (germline): KGHSH, LQKENI. This CDR3 has 18 residues. CDR3 loop: CASAKNRRVSTNNYGYTF.

This chain uses TRBV20-1 with TRBJ2-5. The CDR3 contains 14 residues. Germline lookup yields CDR1 DFQATT and CDR2 SNEGSKA (reference sequence). Here the CDR3 reads CSARESTYQETQYF.

This chain uses TRBV6-2 or TRBV6-3 with TRBJ2-7; there is no DNA to check the TCRdb D call of TRBD1. CDR1 is MNHEY and CDR2 is SVGEGT in the germline V gene. The CDR3 consists of 15 residues. CDR3 amino acids: CASTPPGQGIYEQYF.

V and J are TRBV12-3 or TRBV12-4 and TRBJ2-2; TCRdb indicates TRBD1, and absent DNA this call remains unverified. The CDR3 runs to 14 residues. CDR3 sequence: CASRPQGANGELFF.

The chain combines TRBV19 with TRBJ1-5. Germline CDR1 LNHDA, CDR2 SQIVND (reference sequence). The CDR3 loop spans 15 amino acids. The CDR3 loop reads CASSIRRGRNQPQHF.

The chain uses TRBV30 and TRBJ1-5; TCRdb indicates TRBD1, and absent DNA this call remains unverified. The CDR3 consists of 13 residues. Germline CDR1 reads GTSNPN; CDR2 reads SVGIG (reference sequence). CDR3 sequence: CAFWTGSNQPQHF.

The CDR3 is CASSRPGLADSYNEQFF. The chain carries TRBV7-2 and TRBJ2-1; TCRdb lists TRBD2, though no DNA is available to test this call. This CDR3 comprises 17 residues. CDR1 and CDR2 (germline): SGHTA, FQGNSA.

The genes are TRBV12-3 or TRBV12-4 and TRBJ2-1; TCRdb's assignment of TRBD1 cannot be checked, as there is no DNA. There are 16 residues in the CDR3. CDR3 sequence reads: CASSGGRDTGSNEQFF.